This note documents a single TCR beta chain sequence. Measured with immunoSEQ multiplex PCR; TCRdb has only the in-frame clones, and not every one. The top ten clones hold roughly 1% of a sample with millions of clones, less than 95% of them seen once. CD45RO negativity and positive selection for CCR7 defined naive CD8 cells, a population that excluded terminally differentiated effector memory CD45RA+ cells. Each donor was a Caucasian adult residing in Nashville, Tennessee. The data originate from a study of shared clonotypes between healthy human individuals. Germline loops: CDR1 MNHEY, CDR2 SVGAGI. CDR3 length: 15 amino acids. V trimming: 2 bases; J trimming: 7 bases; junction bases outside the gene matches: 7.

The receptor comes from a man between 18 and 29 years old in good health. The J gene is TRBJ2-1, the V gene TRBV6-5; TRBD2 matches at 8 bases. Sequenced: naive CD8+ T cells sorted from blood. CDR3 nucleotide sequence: TGTGCCAGCAGTTACGGGGCGGGAGGATGGAATGAGCAGTTCTTC. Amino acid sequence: CASSYGAGGWNEQFF.